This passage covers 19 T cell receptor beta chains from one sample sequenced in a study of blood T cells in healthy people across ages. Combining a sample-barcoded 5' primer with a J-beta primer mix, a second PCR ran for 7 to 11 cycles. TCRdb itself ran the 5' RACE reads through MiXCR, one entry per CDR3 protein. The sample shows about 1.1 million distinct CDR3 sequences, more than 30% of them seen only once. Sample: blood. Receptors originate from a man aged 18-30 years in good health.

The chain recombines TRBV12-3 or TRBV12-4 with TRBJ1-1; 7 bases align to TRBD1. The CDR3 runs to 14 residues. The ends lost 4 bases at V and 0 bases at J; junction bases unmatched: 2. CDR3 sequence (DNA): TGTGCCAGCAGTTGGGGACAGATGAACACTGAAGCTTTCTTT. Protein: CASSWGQMNTEAFF.

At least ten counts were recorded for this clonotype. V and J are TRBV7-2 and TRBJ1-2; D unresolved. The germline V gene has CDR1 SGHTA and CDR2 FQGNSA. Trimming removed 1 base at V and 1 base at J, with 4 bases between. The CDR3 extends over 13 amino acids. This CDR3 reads CASSLDLNYGYTF. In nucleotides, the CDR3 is TGTGCCAGCAGCTTAGACCTTAACTATGGCTACACCTTC.

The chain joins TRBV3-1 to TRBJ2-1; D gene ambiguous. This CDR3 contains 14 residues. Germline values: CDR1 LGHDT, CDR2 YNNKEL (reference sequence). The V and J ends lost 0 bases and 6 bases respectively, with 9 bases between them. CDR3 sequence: CASSQDLTSNEQFF. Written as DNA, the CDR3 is TGTGCCAGCAGCCAAGATTTGACGTCCAATGAGCAGTTCTTC.

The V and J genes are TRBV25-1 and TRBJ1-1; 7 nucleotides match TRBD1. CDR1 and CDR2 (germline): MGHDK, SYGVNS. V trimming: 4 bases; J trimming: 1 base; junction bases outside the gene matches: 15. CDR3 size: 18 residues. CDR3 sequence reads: CASSVASAGRQGNTEAFF. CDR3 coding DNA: TGTGCCAGCAGTGTAGCATCCGCGGGGCGACAGGGGAACACTGAAGCTTTCTTT.

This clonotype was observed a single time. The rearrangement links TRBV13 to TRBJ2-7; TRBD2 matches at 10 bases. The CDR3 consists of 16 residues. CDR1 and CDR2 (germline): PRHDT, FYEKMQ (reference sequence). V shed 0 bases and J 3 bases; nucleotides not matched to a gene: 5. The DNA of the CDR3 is TGTGCCAGCAGCTTAGGCCCTAGCGGGGGCAACTACGAGCAGTACTTC. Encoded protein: CASSLGPSGGNYEQYF.

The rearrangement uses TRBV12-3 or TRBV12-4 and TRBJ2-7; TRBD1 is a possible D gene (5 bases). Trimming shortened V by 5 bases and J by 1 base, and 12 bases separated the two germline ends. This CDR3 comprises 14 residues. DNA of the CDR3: TGTGCCAGCAGTGATAACGACAGATCCTACGAGCAGTACTTC. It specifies CASSDNDRSYEQYF.

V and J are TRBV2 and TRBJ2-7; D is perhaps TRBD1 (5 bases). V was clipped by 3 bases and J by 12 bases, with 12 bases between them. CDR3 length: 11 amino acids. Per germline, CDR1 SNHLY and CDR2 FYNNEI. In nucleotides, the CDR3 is TGTGCCAGCAGTGAGGGGCGCAATGGGTACTTC. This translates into CASSEGRNGYF.

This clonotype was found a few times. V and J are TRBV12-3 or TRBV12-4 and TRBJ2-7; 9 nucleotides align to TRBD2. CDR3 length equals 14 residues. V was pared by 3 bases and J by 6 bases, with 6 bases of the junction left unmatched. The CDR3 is CASSLGTSGREQYF. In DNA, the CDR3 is TGTGCCAGCAGTTTGGGAACTAGCGGGCGCGAGCAGTACTTC.

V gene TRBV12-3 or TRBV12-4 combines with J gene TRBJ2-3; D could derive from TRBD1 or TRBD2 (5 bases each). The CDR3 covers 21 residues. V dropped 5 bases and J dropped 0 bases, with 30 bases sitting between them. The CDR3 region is CASSPQSFGAESESSTDTQYF. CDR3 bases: TGTGCCAGCAGTCCCCAATCCTTCGGGGCAGAAAGTGAGTCTAGCACAGATACGCAGTATTTT.

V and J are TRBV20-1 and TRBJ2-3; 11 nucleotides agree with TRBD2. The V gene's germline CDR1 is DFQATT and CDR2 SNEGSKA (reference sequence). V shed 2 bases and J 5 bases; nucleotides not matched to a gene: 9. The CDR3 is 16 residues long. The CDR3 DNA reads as TGCAGTGCTAGATCCCTAGCGGGGGGTCAGAGAGATACGCAGTATTTT. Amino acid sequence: CSARSLAGGQRDTQYF.

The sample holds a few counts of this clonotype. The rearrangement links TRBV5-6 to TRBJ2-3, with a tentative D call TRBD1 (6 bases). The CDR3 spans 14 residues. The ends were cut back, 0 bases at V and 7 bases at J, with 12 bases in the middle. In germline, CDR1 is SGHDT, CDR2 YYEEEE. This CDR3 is CASSLDQGLYTQYF. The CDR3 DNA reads TGTGCCAGCAGCTTGGATCAGGGGCTGTATACGCAGTATTTT.

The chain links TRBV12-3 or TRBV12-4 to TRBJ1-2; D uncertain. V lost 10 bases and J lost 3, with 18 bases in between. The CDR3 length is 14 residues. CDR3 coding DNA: TGTGCCAACAATGAGAACCCCTCGGACTATGGCTACACCTTC. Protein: CANNENPSDYGYTF.

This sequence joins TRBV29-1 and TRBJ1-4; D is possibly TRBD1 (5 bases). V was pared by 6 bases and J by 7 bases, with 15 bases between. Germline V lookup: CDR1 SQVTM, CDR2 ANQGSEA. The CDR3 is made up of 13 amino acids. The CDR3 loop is CSVLGRGSEKLFF. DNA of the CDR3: TGCAGCGTCCTAGGACGGGGGAGTGAAAAACTGTTTTTT.

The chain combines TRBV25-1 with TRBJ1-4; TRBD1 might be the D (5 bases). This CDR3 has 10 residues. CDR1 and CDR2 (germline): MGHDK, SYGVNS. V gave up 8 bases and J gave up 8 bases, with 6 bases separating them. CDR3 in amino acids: CASWGEKLFF. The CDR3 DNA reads TGTGCCAGCTGGGGGGAAAAACTGTTTTTT.

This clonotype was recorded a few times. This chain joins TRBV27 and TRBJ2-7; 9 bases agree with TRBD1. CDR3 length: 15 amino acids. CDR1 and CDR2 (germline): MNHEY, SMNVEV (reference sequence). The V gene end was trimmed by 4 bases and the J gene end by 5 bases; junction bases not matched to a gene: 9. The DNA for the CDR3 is TGTGCCAGCAGTTCCTACGGGGACAGGGACAACGAGCAGTACTTC. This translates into CASSSYGDRDNEQYF.

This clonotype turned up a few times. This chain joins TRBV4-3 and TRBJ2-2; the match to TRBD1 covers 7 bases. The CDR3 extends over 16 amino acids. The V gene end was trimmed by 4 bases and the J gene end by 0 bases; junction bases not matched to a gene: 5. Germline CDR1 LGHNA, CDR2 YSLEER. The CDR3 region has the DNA TGCGCCAGCAGCCGACAGGGCCAGACGAACACCGGGGAGCTGTTTTTT. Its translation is CASSRQGQTNTGELFF.

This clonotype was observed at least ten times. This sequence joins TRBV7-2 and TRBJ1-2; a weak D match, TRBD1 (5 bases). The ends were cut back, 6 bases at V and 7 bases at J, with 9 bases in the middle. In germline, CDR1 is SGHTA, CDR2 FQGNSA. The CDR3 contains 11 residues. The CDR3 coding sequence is TGTGCCAGCAGTCCCGGGACTGGCTACACCTTC. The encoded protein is CASSPGTGYTF.

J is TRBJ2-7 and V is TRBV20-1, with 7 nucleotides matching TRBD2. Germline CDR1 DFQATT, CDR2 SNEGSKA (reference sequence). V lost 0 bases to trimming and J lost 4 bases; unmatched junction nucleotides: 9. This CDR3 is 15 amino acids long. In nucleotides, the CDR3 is TGCAGTGCTAGAGATGAGAGCGGGGATAATTACGAGCAGTACTTC. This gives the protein CSARDESGDNYEQYF.

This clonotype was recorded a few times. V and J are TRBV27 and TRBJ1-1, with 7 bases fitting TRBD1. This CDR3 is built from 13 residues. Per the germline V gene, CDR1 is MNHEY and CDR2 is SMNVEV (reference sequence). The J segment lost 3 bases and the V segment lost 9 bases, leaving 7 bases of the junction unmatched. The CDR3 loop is CARQGLGDTEAFF. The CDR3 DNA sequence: TGTGCCAGACAGGGGTTGGGGGACACTGAAGCTTTCTTT.